This T cell receptor (beta chain) was recovered during a study of cytomegalovirus exposure and HLA in healthy donors. Study context: Among the 350 to 500 donors who were genotyped, about 80% fell in the genetic ancestry cluster that is associated with self-reported Caucasian donors.

Looked up from germline, CDR1 is MNHEY and CDR2 is SVGAGI. The CDR3 consists of 15 residues. Trimming took off 0 bases at V and 4 bases at J, with 12 bases between the two ends. In regard to this clone: The antigen remains undetermined.

Study-wide points: Immune exposure was documented only through CMV serostatus.

60 Vbeta and 13 Jbeta primers were used in PCR. Sequencing used immunoSEQ multiplex PCR; TCRdb keeps in-frame clones, though not all of them. Of 95,000 to 150,000 clones listed, roughly 14% were seen once; the top ten hold 1.9%. The chain couples TRBV6-5 to TRBJ2-5; TRBD2 is a possible D gene (6 bases). This receptor was obtained from a woman aged 18-35 years in good health and CMV-seronegative. The sample was PBMCs. The DNA of the CDR3 is TGTGCCAGCAGTTACTCGCGGGGTGTTGGAGAGACCCAGTACTTC. Amino acids: CASSYSRGVGETQYF.